This T cell receptor beta chain stems from a study of cytomegalovirus exposure and HLA in healthy donors. Overall study: From about 180 million T cells, an earlier analysis saw around 120 million unique TCR beta sequences. The study, taken as a whole, reports: A later analysis found common viral pathogens apparently linked to several of the most significant clusters. Most sequenced TCRs were rare (though some public TCRs occurred in many donors).

It was with 60 Vbeta and 13 Jbeta primers that the PCR ran. Measured with immunoSEQ multiplex PCR; TCRdb has only the in-frame clones, and not every one. The sample yields fewer than 200,000 clones, approximately 78% seen once. CDR1 is SNHLY and CDR2 is FYNNEI in the germline V gene. The V end lost 5 bases, the J end lost 0 bases, and 4 bases lay between the germline ends. The CDR3 is 13 residues long. Points on this clone: Its antigen remains unknown.

The rearrangement links TRBV2 to TRBJ2-2; D is unclear. This receptor was taken from a girl aged 2-10 years in good health and CMV-seropositive. Sequencing input: PBMCs. CDR3 region: CASSFTNTGELFF. The CDR3 DNA reads TGTGCCAGCAGTTTCACGAACACCGGGGAGCTGTTTTTT. Full variable domain (rest looked up from reference TRBV2 and TRBJ2-2): EPEVTQTPSHQVTQMGQEVILRCVPISNHLYFYWYRQILGQKVEFLVSFYNNEISEKSEIFDDQFSVERPDGSNFTLKIRSTKLEDSAMYFCASSFTNTGELFFGEGSRLTVL.